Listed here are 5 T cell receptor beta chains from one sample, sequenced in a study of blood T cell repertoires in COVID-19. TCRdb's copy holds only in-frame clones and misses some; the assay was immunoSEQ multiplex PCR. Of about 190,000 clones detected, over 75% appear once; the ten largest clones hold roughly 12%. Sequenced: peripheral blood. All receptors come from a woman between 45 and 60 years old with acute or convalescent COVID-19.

For the CDR3, the DNA is TGTGCCAGCAGTAGACTAGCGGCGAGCACAGATACGCAGTATTTT. Protein sequence: CASSRLAASTDTQYF. The rearrangement uses TRBV27 and TRBJ2-3, with 9 bases that match TRBD2. CDR1 and CDR2 (germline): MNHEY, SMNVEV (reference sequence). This CDR3 has 15 residues. Trimming cost V 5 bases and J 0 bases; bases outside gene matches: 3.

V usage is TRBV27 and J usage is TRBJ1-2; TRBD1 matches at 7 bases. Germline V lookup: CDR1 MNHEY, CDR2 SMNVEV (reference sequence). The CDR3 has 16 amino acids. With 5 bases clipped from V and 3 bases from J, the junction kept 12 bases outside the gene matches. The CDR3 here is CASSIKTGSSHYGYTF. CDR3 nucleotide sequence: TGTGCCAGCAGTATAAAGACAGGGAGCTCGCACTATGGCTACACCTTC.

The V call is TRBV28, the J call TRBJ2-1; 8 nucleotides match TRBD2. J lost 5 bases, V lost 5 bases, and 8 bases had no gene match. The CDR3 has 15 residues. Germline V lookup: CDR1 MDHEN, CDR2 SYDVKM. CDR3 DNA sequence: TGTGCCAGCAGTCCCACCAGCGGGAGCAACAATGAGCAGTTCTTC. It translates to CASSPTSGSNNEQFF. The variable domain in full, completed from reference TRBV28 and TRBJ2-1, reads DVKVTQSSRYLVKRTGEKVFLECVQDMDHENMFWYRQDPGLGLRLIYFSYDVKMKEKGDIPEGYSVSREKKERFSLILESASTNQTSMYLCASSPTSGSNNEQFFGPGTRLTVL.

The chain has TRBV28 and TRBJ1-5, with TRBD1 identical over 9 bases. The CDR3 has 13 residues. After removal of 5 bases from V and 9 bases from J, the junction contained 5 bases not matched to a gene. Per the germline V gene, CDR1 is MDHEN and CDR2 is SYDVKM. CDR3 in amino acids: CASSGYRGRPQHF. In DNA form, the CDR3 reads TGTGCCAGCAGTGGATACAGGGGGCGGCCCCAGCATTTT.

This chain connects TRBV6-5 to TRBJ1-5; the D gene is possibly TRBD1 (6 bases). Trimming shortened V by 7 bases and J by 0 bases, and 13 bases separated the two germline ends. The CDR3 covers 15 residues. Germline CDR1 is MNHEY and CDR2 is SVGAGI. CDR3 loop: CASTGQQSSNQPQHF. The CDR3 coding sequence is TGTGCCAGCACTGGACAGCAAAGTAGCAATCAGCCCCAGCATTTT.